The present entry profiles one TCR beta chain with its context. The PCR had 60 Vbeta and 13 Jbeta primers. Produced via immunoSEQ multiplex PCR; TCRdb's table is partial and in-frame only. The table lists over 150,000 clones, around 79% of them singletons. The CDR3 is 13 residues long. Trimming removed 4 bases from V and 16 bases from J, with 17 bases in between. Germline values: CDR1 LNHNV, CDR2 YYDKDF (reference sequence). The data originate from a study of cytomegalovirus exposure and HLA in healthy donors. The clonotype originates from a man younger than 45 in good health and CMV-seropositive. The chain couples TRBV15 to TRBJ1-6; D may be TRBD1 (6 bases). Source material: PBMCs. The CDR3 coding sequence is TGTGCCACCAGCACTCAGGACAGTTTGAGGCTCCACTTT. This translates into CATSTQDSLRLHF.